The 25 T cell receptor beta chains given below trace back to one sample, sequenced in a study of CD8 T cells in Susac syndrome. When the RNA was reverse transcribed, random hexamers were used with an input of 0.5 to 1 ug. TCRdb used MiXCR to reprocess the immunoSEQ multiplex PCR reads, holding one entry per CDR3 protein. This table holds tens of thousands of distinct CDR3 sequences, 96% found once. Source material: CD4+ T cells from PBMCs. The receptors were gathered from a human donor with multiple sclerosis.

This sequence joins TRBV5-6 and TRBJ2-1, with 12 bases lining up with TRBD2. CDR1 is SGHDT and CDR2 is YYEEEE in the germline V gene. The CDR3 consists of 16 residues. Losses at the gene ends were 3 bases for V and 8 bases for J; bases not matched to a gene: 9. This CDR3 is CASSYYPSGGADEQFF. CDR3 sequence (DNA): TGTGCCAGCAGCTACTACCCTAGCGGGGGGGCCGATGAGCAGTTCTTC.

The chain recombines TRBV7-8 with TRBJ2-2; D may correspond to TRBD1 or TRBD2 (5 bases each). V lost 4 bases and J 2 bases, leaving 20 bases between the germline ends. Germline-derived CDR1 and CDR2 are SGHVS and FQNEAQ. There are 18 residues in the CDR3. For the CDR3, the DNA is TGTGCCAGCAGCTATCGACAGTTGAGGGTCCGCAACACCGGGGAGCTGTTTTTT. Its translation is CASSYRQLRVRNTGELFF.

This chain uses TRBV20-1 with TRBJ1-2; no definite D call. Germline CDR1 DFQATT, CDR2 SNEGSKA (reference sequence). Between the trimmed V and J ends, which lost 2 bases and 2 bases, there was a span of 9 bases. This CDR3 has 13 residues. The CDR3 sequence is CSARQRLNYGYTF. CDR3 bases: TGCAGTGCTAGACAACGGCTGAACTATGGCTACACCTTC.

This clonotype was seen a single time. This rearrangement joins TRBV29-1 to TRBJ1-1; D is uncertain. The CDR3 loop spans 11 amino acids. Germline V gives CDR1 SQVTM, CDR2 ANQGSEA. Between the trimmed V and J ends, which lost 4 bases and 1 base, there was a span of 4 bases. The CDR3 region is CSVVRNTEAFF. CDR3 sequence (DNA): TGCAGCGTTGTTCGGAACACTGAAGCTTTCTTT.

The gene calls are TRBV20-1 and TRBJ1-2; D is undetermined. CDR3 length equals 13 residues. Trimming left V 3 bases short and J 2 bases short, with 10 bases between. Germline V gives CDR1 DFQATT, CDR2 SNEGSKA (reference sequence). The chain's CDR3 is CSASDARNYGYTF. The CDR3 DNA reads TGCAGTGCTAGTGACGCGAGAAACTATGGCTACACCTTC.

This sequence joins TRBV20-1 and TRBJ2-6; no reliable D call. Germline V gene data show CDR1 as DFQATT and CDR2 as SNEGSKA (reference sequence). The CDR3 totals 15 residues. Deletions cut 0 bases from V and 0 bases from J, with 6 bases between. CDR3 DNA: TGCAGTGCTAGAGATATGGGCTCTGGGGCCAACGTCCTGACTTTC. Its translation: CSARDMGSGANVLTF.

Written as DNA, the CDR3 is TGTGCCAGCAGCTTAGACCGGGCCCAGACCAAGCAGTACTTC. Translating gives CASSLDRAQTKQYF. The V call is TRBV11-3, the J call TRBJ2-7; D is uncertain. Germline loops: CDR1 SGHNT, CDR2 YENEEA. The CDR3 totals 14 residues. V lost 0 bases and J lost 8, with 14 bases in between.

The rearrangement links TRBV11-2 to TRBJ2-5, with D tentatively TRBD2 (7 bases). In germline, CDR1 is SGHAT, CDR2 FQNNGV. The CDR3 extends over 17 amino acids. V lost 3 bases to trimming and J lost 5 bases, with 22 bases between them. CDR3 amino acids: CASSFGDAGAPQETQYF. The CDR3, as DNA: TGTGCCAGCAGCTTCGGCGACGCGGGGGCCCCCCAGGAGACCCAGTACTTC.

This sequence joins TRBV15 and TRBJ2-5, with D perhaps assigned TRBD1 or TRBD2 (6 bases each). With 8 bases removed from V and 0 bases from J, the gap between germline ends came to 13 bases. This CDR3 has 14 residues. Germline V gene sequence: CDR1 LNHNV, CDR2 YYDKDF (reference sequence). CDR3: CATSGGGDQETQYF. The CDR3 DNA sequence: TGTGCCACCTCCGGGGGCGGAGACCAAGAGACCCAGTACTTC.

The chain combines TRBV28 with TRBJ1-5, with D unresolved. Germline CDR1 is MDHEN and CDR2 is SYDVKM. The germline V and J ends were trimmed by 6 bases and 2 bases, with 11 bases remaining between them. The CDR3 has 14 residues. The CDR3 loop is CASRKPGRNQPQHF. Here the CDR3 DNA reads TGTGCCAGCAGAAAACCCGGGCGCAATCAGCCCCAGCATTTT.

The chain couples TRBV5-4 to TRBJ2-1; tentative D call: TRBD1 (5 bases). The germline V gene encodes CDR1 SGHNT and CDR2 YYREEE (reference sequence). CDR3 length equals 14 residues. V was trimmed by 4 bases and J by 1 base, leaving 9 bases between them. CDR3 nucleotide sequence: TGTGCCAGCAGCCTAACAGGTTCCTACAATGAGCAGTTCTTC. Translated, it gives CASSLTGSYNEQFF.

This chain joins TRBV4-3 and TRBJ2-7; 8 nucleotides align to TRBD1. Looked up from germline, CDR1 is LGHNA and CDR2 is YSLEER. Trimming at V came to 0 bases and at J to 5 bases, leaving 9 bases not matched to a gene. The CDR3 length is 16 residues. CDR3 nucleotides: TGCGCCAGCAGCCAAGAAATCGTCGGACAGGGTGACGAGCAGTACTTC. It translates to CASSQEIVGQGDEQYF.

The rearrangement joins TRBV12-3 or TRBV12-4 to TRBJ2-3, with a possible D match to TRBD2 (6 bases). V was shortened by 1 base and J by 0 bases, with 14 bases between the two germline ends. The CDR3 extends over 17 amino acids. The CDR3 protein is CASSLEIRGTSTDTQYF. CDR3 bases: TGTGCCAGCAGTTTAGAGATACGGGGGACTAGCACAGATACGCAGTATTTT.

This chain links TRBV28 with TRBJ2-6; D is unclear. The germline V and J ends were trimmed by 7 bases and 0 bases, with 10 bases remaining between them. The CDR3 is 15 amino acids. Germline-derived CDR1 and CDR2 are MDHEN and SYDVKM. The CDR3 loop reads CASTKVNSGANVLTF. As DNA, the CDR3 is TGTGCCAGCACCAAAGTCAACTCTGGGGCCAACGTCCTGACTTTC.

This CDR3 is CASSPIGTSAYNEQFF. Here the CDR3 DNA reads TGTGCCAGCAGCCCTATCGGGACTAGCGCCTACAATGAGCAGTTCTTC. The chain employs TRBV12-3 or TRBV12-4 and TRBJ2-1; 10 bases align to TRBD2. The CDR3 spans 16 residues. V shed 6 bases and J 2 bases; nucleotides not matched to a gene: 7.

This chain joins TRBV5-1 and TRBJ1-5; D may be TRBD1 (6 bases). The germline gives CDR1 SGHRS, CDR2 YFSETQ. The germline V and J ends were trimmed by 7 bases and 1 base, with 15 bases remaining between them. CDR3 size: 15 residues. The CDR3 loop reads CASRQGHDSNQPQHF. CDR3 in DNA: TGCGCCAGCCGTCAGGGACATGACAGCAATCAGCCCCAGCATTTT.

This chain uses TRBV6-1 with TRBJ2-1; TRBD1 matches 10 bases. Germline assignment: CDR1 MNHNS and CDR2 SASEGT. The CDR3 contains 14 residues. The V gene end was trimmed by 5 bases and the J gene end by 9 bases; junction bases not matched to a gene: 7. The CDR3 protein is CASSPGQGISEQFF. Written as DNA, the CDR3 is TGTGCCAGCAGTCCGGGACAGGGGATAAGTGAGCAGTTCTTC.

The V and J genes are TRBV20-1 and TRBJ2-2, with 7 bases that match TRBD1. There are 11 residues in the CDR3. The germline V gene has CDR1 DFQATT and CDR2 SNEGSKA (reference sequence). J gave up 6 bases and V 7 bases, and 2 bases lay outside the gene matches. For the CDR3, the DNA is TGCAGTGGAGGGGGCTCCGGGGAGCTGTTTTTT. This translates into CSGGGSGELFF.

V is TRBV4-1 and J is TRBJ2-1; D could derive from TRBD1 or TRBD2 (5 bases each). The CDR3 totals 16 residues. The germline gives CDR1 MGHRA, CDR2 YSYEKL. The germline V and J ends were trimmed by 0 bases and 0 bases, with 9 bases remaining between them. The CDR3 is CASSQDAGSSYNEQFF. As DNA, the CDR3 is TGCGCCAGCAGCCAAGATGCAGGGAGCTCCTACAATGAGCAGTTCTTC.

The chain recombines TRBV7-2 with TRBJ1-6; no reliable D call. Germline CDR1 reads SGHTA; CDR2 reads FQGNSA. V lost 2 bases to trimming and J lost 10 bases, with 6 bases between them. The CDR3 sequence is 12 residues long. The CDR3 loop reads CASSLSKSPLHF. The DNA of the CDR3 is TGTGCCAGCAGCTTATCGAAATCACCCCTCCACTTT.

This clonotype was picked up one time. J is TRBJ1-2 and V is TRBV6-5; D uncertain. V gave up 5 bases and J gave up 0 bases, with 7 bases separating them. The CDR3 runs to 13 residues. The germline V gene encodes CDR1 MNHEY and CDR2 SVGAGI. CDR3 bases: TGTGCCAGCAGTGTGCTATCTAACTATGGCTACACCTTC. As protein: CASSVLSNYGYTF.

In this sample, this clonotype turned up once. The chain has TRBV30 and TRBJ1-1; D is unclear. This CDR3 has 13 amino acids. V dropped 0 bases and J dropped 1 base, with 6 bases sitting between them. Germline CDR1 is GTSNPN and CDR2 is SVGIG (reference sequence). The CDR3, as DNA: TGTGCCTGGAGTGTAGCCGGGAACACTGAAGCTTTCTTT. Residues: CAWSVAGNTEAFF.

The chain employs TRBV5-6 and TRBJ1-1; D remains ambiguous. CDR3 length: 14 residues. Germline lookup yields CDR1 SGHDT and CDR2 YYEEEE. Trimming took 2 bases from V and 1 from J, leaving 9 bases between them. The CDR3 is CASSLPVTNTEAFF. The CDR3 nucleotides read TGTGCCAGCAGCTTACCCGTAACGAACACTGAAGCTTTCTTT.

In its sample, this clonotype was seen once. The V call is TRBV19, the J call TRBJ1-5; D is possibly TRBD1 (6 bases). From germline, CDR1 is LNHDA and CDR2 SQIVND (reference sequence). The CDR3 length is 15 residues. The ends were cut back, 4 bases at V and 2 bases at J, with 12 bases in the middle. This CDR3 is CASSTGRGRNQPQHF. In DNA form, the CDR3 reads TGTGCCAGTAGTACGGGCAGGGGACGCAATCAGCCCCAGCATTTT.

The rearrangement links TRBV12-3 or TRBV12-4 to TRBJ1-5, with 8 bases lining up with TRBD1. Unmatched junction bases numbered 4, after V lost 5 bases and J lost 1 base. This CDR3 is 15 amino acids long. The CDR3 spells CASSPDRGSNQPQHF. The DNA of the CDR3 is TGTGCCAGCAGTCCAGACAGGGGAAGCAATCAGCCCCAGCATTTT.